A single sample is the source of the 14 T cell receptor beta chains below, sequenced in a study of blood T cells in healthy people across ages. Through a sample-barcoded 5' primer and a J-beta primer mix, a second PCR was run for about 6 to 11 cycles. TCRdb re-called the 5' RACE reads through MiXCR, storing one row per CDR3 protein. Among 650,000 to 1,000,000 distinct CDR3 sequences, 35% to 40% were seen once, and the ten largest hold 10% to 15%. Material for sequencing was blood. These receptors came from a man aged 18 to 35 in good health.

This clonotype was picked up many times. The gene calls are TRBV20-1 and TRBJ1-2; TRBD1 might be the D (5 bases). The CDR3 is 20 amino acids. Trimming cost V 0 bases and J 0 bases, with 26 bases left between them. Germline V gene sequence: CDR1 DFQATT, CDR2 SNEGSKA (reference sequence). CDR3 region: CSARESGDPRKPKANYGYTF. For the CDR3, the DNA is TGCAGTGCTAGAGAATCCGGGGACCCTCGAAAACCAAAAGCTAACTATGGCTACACCTTC.

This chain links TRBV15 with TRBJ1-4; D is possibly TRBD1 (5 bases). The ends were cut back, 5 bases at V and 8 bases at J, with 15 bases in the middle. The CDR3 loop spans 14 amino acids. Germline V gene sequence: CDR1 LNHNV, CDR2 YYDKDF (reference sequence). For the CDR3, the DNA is TGTGCCACCAGCTACCAGGGACGTAAGGAAAAACTGTTTTTT. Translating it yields CATSYQGRKEKLFF.

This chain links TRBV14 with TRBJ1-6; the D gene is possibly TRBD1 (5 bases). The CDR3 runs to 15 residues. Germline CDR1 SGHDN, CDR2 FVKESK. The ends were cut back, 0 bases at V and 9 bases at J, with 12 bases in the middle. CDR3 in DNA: TGTGCCAGCAGCCAAGAGAGGGGAGGGGTTTCACCCCTCCACTTT. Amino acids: CASSQERGGVSPLHF.

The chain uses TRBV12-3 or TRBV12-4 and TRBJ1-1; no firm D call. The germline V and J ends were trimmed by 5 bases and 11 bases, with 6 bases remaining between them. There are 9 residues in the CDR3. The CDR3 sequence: CASSLPAFF. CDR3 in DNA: TGTGCCAGCAGTCTGCCTGCTTTCTTT.

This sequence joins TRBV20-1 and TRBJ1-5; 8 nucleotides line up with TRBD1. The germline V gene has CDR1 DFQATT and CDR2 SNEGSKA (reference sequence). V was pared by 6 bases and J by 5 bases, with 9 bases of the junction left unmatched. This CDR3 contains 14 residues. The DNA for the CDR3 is TGCAGTGCGCGGACAGGGAATGCTTATCAGCCCCAGCATTTT. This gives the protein CSARTGNAYQPQHF.

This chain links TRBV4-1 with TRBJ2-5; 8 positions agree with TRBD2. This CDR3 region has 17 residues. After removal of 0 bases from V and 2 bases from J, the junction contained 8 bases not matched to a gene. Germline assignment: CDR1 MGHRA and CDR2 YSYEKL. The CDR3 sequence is CASSQEWRGASQETQYF. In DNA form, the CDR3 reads TGCGCCAGCAGCCAAGAGTGGCGGGGGGCCTCTCAAGAGACCCAGTACTTC.

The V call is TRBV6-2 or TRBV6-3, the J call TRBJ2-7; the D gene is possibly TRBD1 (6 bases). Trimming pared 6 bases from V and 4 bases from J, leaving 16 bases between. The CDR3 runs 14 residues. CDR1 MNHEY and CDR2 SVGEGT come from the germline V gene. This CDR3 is CASSPQGGDYEQYF. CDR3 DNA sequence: TGTGCCAGCAGCCCACAGGGTGGCGATTACGAGCAGTACTTC.

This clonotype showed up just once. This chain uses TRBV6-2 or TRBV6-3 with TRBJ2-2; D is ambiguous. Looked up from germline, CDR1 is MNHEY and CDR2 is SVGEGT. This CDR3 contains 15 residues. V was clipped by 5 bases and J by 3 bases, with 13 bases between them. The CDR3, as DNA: TGTGCCAGCAGTCCCGGTTTAAGGGACACCGGGGAGCTGTTTTTT. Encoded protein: CASSPGLRDTGELFF.

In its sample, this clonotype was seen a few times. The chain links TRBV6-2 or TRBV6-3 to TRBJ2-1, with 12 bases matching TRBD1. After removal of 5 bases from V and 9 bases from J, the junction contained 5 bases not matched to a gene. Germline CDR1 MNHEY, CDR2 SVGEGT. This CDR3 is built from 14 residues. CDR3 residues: CASSTGTGGGEQFF. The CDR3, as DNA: TGTGCCAGCAGTACCGGGACAGGGGGCGGTGAGCAGTTCTTC.

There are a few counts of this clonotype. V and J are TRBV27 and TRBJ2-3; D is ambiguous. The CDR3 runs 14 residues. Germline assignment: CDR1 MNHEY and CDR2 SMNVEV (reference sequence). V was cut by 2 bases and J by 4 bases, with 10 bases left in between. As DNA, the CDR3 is TGTGCCAGCAGTTTAAATACGGGCCCAGATACGCAGTATTTT. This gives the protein CASSLNTGPDTQYF.

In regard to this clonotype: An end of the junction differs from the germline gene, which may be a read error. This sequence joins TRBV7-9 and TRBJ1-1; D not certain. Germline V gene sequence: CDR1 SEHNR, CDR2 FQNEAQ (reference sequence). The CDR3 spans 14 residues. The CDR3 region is CASSLAWDNTEAFF. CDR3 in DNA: TGTGCCAGCAGCTTAGCGTGGGATAACACTGAGGCTTTCTTT.

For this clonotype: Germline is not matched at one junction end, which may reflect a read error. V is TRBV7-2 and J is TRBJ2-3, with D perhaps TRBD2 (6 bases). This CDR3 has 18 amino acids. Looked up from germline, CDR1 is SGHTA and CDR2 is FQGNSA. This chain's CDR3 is CASSFQTFGGASTNTQYF. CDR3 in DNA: TGTGCCAGCAGCTTCCAGACGTTTGGCGGGGCAAGCACAAATACGCAGTATTTT.

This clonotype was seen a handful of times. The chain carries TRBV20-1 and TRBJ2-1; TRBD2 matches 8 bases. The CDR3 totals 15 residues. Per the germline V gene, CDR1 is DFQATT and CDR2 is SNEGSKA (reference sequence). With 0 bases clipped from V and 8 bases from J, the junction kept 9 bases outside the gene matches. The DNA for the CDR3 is TGCAGTGCTAGAGATTCGGGACTAGTAAGCGATGAGCAGTTCTTC. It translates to CSARDSGLVSDEQFF.

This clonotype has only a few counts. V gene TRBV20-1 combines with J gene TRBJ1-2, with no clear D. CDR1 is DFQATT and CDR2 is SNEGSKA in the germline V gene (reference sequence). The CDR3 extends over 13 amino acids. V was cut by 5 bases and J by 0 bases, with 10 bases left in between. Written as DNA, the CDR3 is TGCAGTGCTCGCGCGGATCCTAACTATGGCTACACCTTC. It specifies CSARADPNYGYTF.